This T cell receptor (beta chain) derives from a study of Ad26.COV2.S vaccination and SARS-CoV-2 variants. Method: immunoSEQ multiplex PCR; TCRdb's copy keeps in-frame clones and lacks some. The sample lists approximately 450,000 clones; 90% were seen once. Treatment reported: approximately 18 received Ad26.COV2.S at low or high dose, single or two shots; 5 received placebo; per-sample allocation not given. On day 63 after the first injection, vaccine and placebo recipients gave samples. The CDR3 consists of 15 residues. Per germline, CDR1 LNHDA and CDR2 SQIVND (reference sequence). As to this clone: The germline gene is not matched at one end of the junction; a read error may be the cause.

The clonotype originates from a person between 18 and 59 years old who received the Ad26.COV2.S COVID-19 vaccine or a placebo. This sample comprised peripheral blood, obtained in a trial of Ad26.COV2.S vaccine versus placebo. V gene TRBV19 combines with J gene TRBJ2-3; TRBD2 matches 10 bases. The CDR3 DNA follows: TGTGCCAGTAGTTTACTAGCGGGAAGGACAGGTACGCAGTATTTT. This codes for CASSLLAGRTGTQYF. The variable domain in full, with the rest retrieved from reference TRBV19 and TRBJ2-3, is DGGITQSPKYLFRKEGQNVTLSCEQNLNHDAMYWYRQDPGQGLRLIYYSQIVNDFQKGDIAEGYSVSREKKESFPLTVTSAQKNPTAFYLCASSLLAGRTGTQYFGPGTRLTVL.